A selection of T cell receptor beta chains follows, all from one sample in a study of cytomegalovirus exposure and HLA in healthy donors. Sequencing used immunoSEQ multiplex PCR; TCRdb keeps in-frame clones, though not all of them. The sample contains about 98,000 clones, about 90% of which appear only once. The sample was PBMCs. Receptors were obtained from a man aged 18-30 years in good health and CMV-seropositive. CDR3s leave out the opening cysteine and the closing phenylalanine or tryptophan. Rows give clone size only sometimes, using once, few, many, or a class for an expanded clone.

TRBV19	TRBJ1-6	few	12	ASSRRGSRSPLH
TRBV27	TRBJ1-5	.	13	ASSLSGQANQPQH
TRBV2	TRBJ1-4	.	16	ASSDTDEAVSTNEKLF
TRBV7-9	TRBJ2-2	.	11	ASSSSNTGELF
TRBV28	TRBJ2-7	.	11	ASSLRDNYEQY
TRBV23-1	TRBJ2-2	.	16	ASSRPGQGAPNTGELF
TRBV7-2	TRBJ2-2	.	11	ASRDRISGELF
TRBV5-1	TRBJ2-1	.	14	ASSRSGTNPHNEQF
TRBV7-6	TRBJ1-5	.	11	ASSLYFRQPQH
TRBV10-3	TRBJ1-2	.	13	AISESGPGGDGYT
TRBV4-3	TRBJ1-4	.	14	ASSQELRGRVEKLF
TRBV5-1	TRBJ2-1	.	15	ASSSLAGGISYNEQF
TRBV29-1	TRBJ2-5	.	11	SVLQTDQETQY
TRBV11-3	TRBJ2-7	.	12	ASSFSGSSYEQY
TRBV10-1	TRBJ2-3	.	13	ASSERTSVGDTQY
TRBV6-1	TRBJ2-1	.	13	ASRSLAGPYNEQF
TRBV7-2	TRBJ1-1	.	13	ASSPSGTGGTEAF
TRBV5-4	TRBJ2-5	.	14	ASSLVGGGAGETQY
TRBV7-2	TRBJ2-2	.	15	ASSLVRLARRTGELF
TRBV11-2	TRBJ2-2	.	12	ASSQDRNTGELF
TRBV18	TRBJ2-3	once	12	ASSPQTSPDTQY
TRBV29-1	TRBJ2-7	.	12	SVENYRGRGEQY
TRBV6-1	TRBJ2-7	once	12	ASSSSRQVGEQY
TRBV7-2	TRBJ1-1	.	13	ASSLVSYLRDSAF
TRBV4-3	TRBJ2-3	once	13	ASSPSGRSTDTQY
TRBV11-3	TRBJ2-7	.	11	ASSYTPWTGLI
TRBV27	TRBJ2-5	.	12	ASSLDSTGETQY
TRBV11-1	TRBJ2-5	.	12	ASSLTGVGETQY
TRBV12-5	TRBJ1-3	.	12	ASGLDISGNTIY
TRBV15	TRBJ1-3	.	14	ATSNHTGATGNTIY
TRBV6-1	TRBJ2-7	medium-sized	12	ASNRDRGRYEQY
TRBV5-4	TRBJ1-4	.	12	ASSQQGGNEKLF
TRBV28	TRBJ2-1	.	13	ASRTAGGSYNEQF
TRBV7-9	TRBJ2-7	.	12	ASSPRVSSYEQY
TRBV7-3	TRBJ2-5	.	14	ASSLMGGGDQETQY
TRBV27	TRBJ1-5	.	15	ASSLSGGTGNNQPQH
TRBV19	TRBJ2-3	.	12	ASAAGGRTDTQY
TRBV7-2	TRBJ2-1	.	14	ASSPRSGTGGNEQF
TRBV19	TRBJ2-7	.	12	ASRLGTSGYEQY
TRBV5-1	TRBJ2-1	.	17	ASSSRQIRLAGFYNEQF
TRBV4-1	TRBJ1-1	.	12	ASSPPRTGPEAF
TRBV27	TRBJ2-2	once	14	ASIGPGKTFTGELF
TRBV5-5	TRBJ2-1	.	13	ASSLSPSGYNEQF
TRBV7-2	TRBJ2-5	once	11	ASSSARGETQY
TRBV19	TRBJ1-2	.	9	ASMSGNGYT
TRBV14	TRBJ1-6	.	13	ASSQDLIGGSPLH
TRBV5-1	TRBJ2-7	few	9	ARDRVYEQY
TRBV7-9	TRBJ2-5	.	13	ASSLPRGAKETQY
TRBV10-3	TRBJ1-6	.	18	AISESEKRTGSSYNSPLH
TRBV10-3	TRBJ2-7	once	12	AIREDRGLHEQY
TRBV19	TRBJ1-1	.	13	ASSIPTGGGTEAF
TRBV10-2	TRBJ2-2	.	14	ASSESAGGNTGELF
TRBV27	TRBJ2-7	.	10	ASSFGGHEQY
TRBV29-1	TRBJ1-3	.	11	SALGGTGNTIY